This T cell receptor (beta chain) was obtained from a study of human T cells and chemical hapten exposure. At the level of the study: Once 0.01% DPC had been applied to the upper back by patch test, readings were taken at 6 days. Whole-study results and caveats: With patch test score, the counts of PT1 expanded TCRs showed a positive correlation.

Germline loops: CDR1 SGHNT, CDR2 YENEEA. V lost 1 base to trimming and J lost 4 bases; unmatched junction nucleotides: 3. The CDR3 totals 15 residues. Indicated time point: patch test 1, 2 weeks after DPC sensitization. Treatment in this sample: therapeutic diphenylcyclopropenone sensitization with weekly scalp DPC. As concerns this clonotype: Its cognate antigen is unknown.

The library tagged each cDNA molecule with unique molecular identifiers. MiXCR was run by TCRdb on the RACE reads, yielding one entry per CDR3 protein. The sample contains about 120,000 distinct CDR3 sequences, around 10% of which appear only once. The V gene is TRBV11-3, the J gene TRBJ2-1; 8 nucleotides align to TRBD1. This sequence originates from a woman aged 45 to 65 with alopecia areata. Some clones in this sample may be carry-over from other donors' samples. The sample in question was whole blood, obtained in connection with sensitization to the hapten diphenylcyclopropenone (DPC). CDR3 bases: TGTGCCAGCAGCTTAGTACAGGGGGGATACAATGAGCAGTTCTTC. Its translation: CASSLVQGGYNEQFF.